This entry lists 31 T cell receptor beta chains sequenced from one sample in a study of T cells after yellow fever vaccination. A single record per CDR3 protein comes from TCRdb applying MiXCR to the 5' RACE reads. The sample gives about 310,000 distinct CDR3 sequences, about 3.5% of which show up once; about 20% is in the top ten. This specimen consisted of PBMCs, obtained on the day of the yellow fever booster vaccination. The receptors stem from a young man who received the YFV17D yellow fever vaccine.

This clonotype came up a few times. The chain carries TRBV5-1 and TRBJ2-3, with 7 bases lining up with TRBD2. From germline, CDR1 is SGHRS and CDR2 YFSETQ. The CDR3 contains 16 residues. The junction had 11 bases not matched to a gene; V was cut back by 5 bases and J by 2 bases. The chain's CDR3 is CASSLPSGANTDTQYF. The CDR3 nucleotides read TGCGCCAGCAGTCTCCCCAGCGGGGCAAACACAGATACGCAGTATTTT.

This clonotype occurred many times. J is TRBJ1-1 and V is TRBV11-2; D is unresolved. With 3 bases removed from V and 5 bases from J, the gap between germline ends came to 10 bases. CDR3 length: 13 residues. Per the germline V gene, CDR1 is SGHAT and CDR2 is FQNNGV. In DNA form, the CDR3 reads TGTGCCAGCAGCTTGAACGGGGAGACTGAAGCTTTCTTT. Protein sequence: CASSLNGETEAFF. The whole variable domain, filled in from reference TRBV11-2 and TRBJ1-1, reads EAGVAQSPRYKIIEKRQSVAFWCNPISGHATLYWYQQILGQGPKLLIQFQNNGVVDDSQLPKDRFSAERLKGVDSTLKIQPAKLEDSAVYLCASSLNGETEAFFGQGTRLTVV.

This clonotype was detected many times. The chain links TRBV3-1 to TRBJ1-6; 9 nucleotides match TRBD1. The ends lost 0 bases at V and 0 bases at J; junction bases unmatched: 9. The CDR3 spans 20 residues. CDR1 is LGHDT and CDR2 is YNNKEL in the germline V gene (reference sequence). The CDR3 DNA reads TGTGCCAGCAGCCAAGAAATGGGACAGGGCCGGAGCTCCTATAATTCACCCCTCCACTTT. Its translation is CASSQEMGQGRSSYNSPLHF.

This clonotype showed up just a few times. V gene TRBV24-1 combines with J gene TRBJ1-1; 11 nucleotides agree with TRBD1. V dropped 7 bases and J dropped 0; count of bases not matched to a gene: 3. The CDR3 covers 15 residues. Germline CDR1 reads KGHDR; CDR2 reads SFDVKD. Written as DNA, the CDR3 is TGTGCCACCAGGGGGACAGGGGGATTGAACACTGAAGCTTTCTTT. Translating it yields CATRGTGGLNTEAFF.

This clonotype was counted ten times or more. The rearrangement joins TRBV25-1 to TRBJ2-5; 7 nucleotides align to TRBD1. This CDR3 region has 16 residues. Trimming removed 7 bases from V and 3 bases from J; junction bases left unmatched: 14. Germline V gene data show CDR1 as MGHDK and CDR2 as SYGVNS. The DNA of the CDR3 is TGTGCCAGCACCCAAAAAAAGTGGACAGGAGAAGAGACCCAGTACTTC. It codes for CASTQKKWTGEETQYF.

In its sample, this clonotype was seen many times. The chain has TRBV20-1 and TRBJ2-1, with 7 bases matching TRBD2. CDR1 and CDR2 from the germline V gene are DFQATT and SNEGSKA (reference sequence). CDR3 length: 14 amino acids. V was clipped by 6 bases and J by 3 bases; unmatched bases: 8. CDR3 sequence (DNA): TGCAGTGCCAACAACCCTAGCGGCTACAATGAGCAGTTCTTC. Translating gives CSANNPSGYNEQFF.

This clonotype has a handful of counts. The chain recombines TRBV7-2 with TRBJ2-5, with 12 nucleotides matching TRBD2. J was trimmed by 4 bases and V by 5 bases; bases with no gene match: 14. The CDR3 has 18 amino acids. CDR1 and CDR2 from the germline V gene are SGHTA and FQGNSA. The CDR3 nucleotides are TGTGCCAGCAGCCGACCTTCCCTACTAGCGGGGGGATCAGAGACCCAGTACTTC. Translation: CASSRPSLLAGGSETQYF.

This clonotype was observed a few times. The CDR3 region is CASSLVLPRQCHLVYEQYV. The CDR3 coding sequence is TGTGCCAGCAGCCTCGTCCTACCTCGCCAGTGCCATCTTGTGTACGAGCAGTACGTC. This chain connects TRBV7-9 to TRBJ2-7; D is ambiguous. CDR1 SEHNR and CDR2 FQNEAQ come from the germline V gene (reference sequence). V was cut by 5 bases and J by 4 bases, with 30 bases left in between. The CDR3 runs to 19 residues.

This clonotype appeared many times. The chain combines TRBV7-9 with TRBJ2-6, with D perhaps TRBD1 (5 bases). The germline CDR1 and CDR2 sequences are SEHNR and FQNEAQ (reference sequence). V was cut by 5 bases and J by 0 bases, with 23 bases left in between. This CDR3 has 20 amino acids. The CDR3 coding sequence is TGTGCCAGCAGCCCCGCCCTGGGGAAACAGGTCCACTCTGGGGCCAACGTCCTGACTTTC. It encodes CASSPALGKQVHSGANVLTF.

The chain recombines TRBV20-1 with TRBJ1-1; no clear D gene. The V gene lost 3 bases and the J gene lost 0 bases, with 11 bases spanning the gap. CDR3 length: 14 amino acids. The germline V gene encodes CDR1 DFQATT and CDR2 SNEGSKA (reference sequence). The CDR3 DNA reads TGCAGTGCTAGTTCAGAGGGCTTGAACACTGAAGCTTTCTTT. Its translation is CSASSEGLNTEAFF.

This chain connects TRBV7-6 to TRBJ2-7, with 7 bases identical to TRBD2. Unmatched junction bases numbered 11, after V lost 6 bases and J lost 3 bases. This CDR3 has 15 residues. Germline loops: CDR1 SGHVS, CDR2 FNYEAQ. CDR3 amino acids: CASSYRLASLYEQYF. CDR3 nucleotide sequence: TGTGCCAGCAGTTATCGACTAGCTAGCCTCTACGAGCAGTACTTC.

This clonotype showed up many times. The chain employs TRBV23-1 and TRBJ2-1; the match to TRBD2 covers 8 bases. TRBV23-1 is recorded as an ORF, its role being uncertain. Trimming at V came to 2 bases and at J to 1 base, leaving 7 bases not matched to a gene. The CDR3 has 17 amino acids. The CDR3 DNA follows: TGCGCCAGCAGTCAACCGCTGGCGGGGGGTTCCTACAATGAGCAGTTCTTC. Translating it yields CASSQPLAGGSYNEQFF.

This chain joins TRBV6-2 or TRBV6-3 and TRBJ2-7; TRBD1 is a possible D gene (5 bases). V lost 2 bases and J 3 bases, leaving 8 bases between the germline ends. The CDR3 covers 13 residues. Germline V lookup: CDR1 MNHEY, CDR2 SVGEGT. The CDR3 protein is CASSYQGYYEQYF. CDR3 sequence (DNA): TGTGCCAGCAGTTACCAGGGCTACTACGAGCAGTACTTC.

This clonotype was seen repeatedly, ten times or more. The V gene is TRBV7-9, the J gene TRBJ1-2, with D hard to call. Germline values: CDR1 SEHNR, CDR2 FQNEAQ (reference sequence). V shed 1 base and J shed 5 bases, with 14 bases lying between them. The CDR3 has 15 amino acids. The CDR3 reads CASSLVATLFYGYTF. The CDR3 region has the DNA TGTGCCAGCAGCTTAGTTGCAACCCTTTTTTATGGCTACACCTTC.

This clonotype was seen ten or more times. The rearrangement uses TRBV7-3 and TRBJ2-5; D unresolved. This CDR3 has 13 residues. The germline V gene encodes CDR1 SGHTA and CDR2 FQGTGA. The V end was cut by 2 bases, the J end by 3 bases, with 7 bases between. In nucleotides, the CDR3 is TGTGCCAGCAGCTTACAACGGGAAGAGACCCAGTACTTC. This encodes CASSLQREETQYF.

The chain recombines TRBV20-1 with TRBJ2-1, with 9 bases that match TRBD2. Trimming at V came to 5 bases and at J to 4 bases, leaving 9 bases not matched to a gene. Per germline, CDR1 DFQATT and CDR2 SNEGSKA (reference sequence). This CDR3 contains 15 residues. CDR3 sequence reads: CSASSGTSSYNEQFF. The CDR3 region has the DNA TGCAGTGCTTCCTCCGGGACTAGCAGTTACAATGAGCAGTTCTTC.

The rearrangement links TRBV29-1 to TRBJ1-2, with TRBD1 matching 8 bases. V lost 7 bases and J lost 5; bases outside the gene matches: 9. CDR1 is SQVTM, CDR2 ANQGSEA, per germline. The CDR3 runs 13 residues. DNA of the CDR3: TGCAGCGGCAGCGAGGGACAGGCGTATGGCTACACCTTC. This encodes CSGSEGQAYGYTF.

This clonotype has a count of ten or more. This chain joins TRBV7-2 and TRBJ1-2; D is unclear. Per the germline V gene, CDR1 is SGHTA and CDR2 is FQGNSA. The CDR3 is 15 residues long. Trimming cost V 0 bases and J 4 bases, with 12 bases left between them. The CDR3 region has the DNA TGTGCCAGCAGCTTAGCGCGCAGCCATGCCTATGGCTACACCTTC. Translating gives CASSLARSHAYGYTF.

The V gene is TRBV9, the J gene TRBJ2-3; tentatively, D is TRBD2 (6 bases). The CDR3 covers 13 residues. CDR1 and CDR2 from the germline V gene are SGDLS and YYNGEE. V lost 7 bases to trimming and J lost 7 bases, with 16 bases between them. The chain's CDR3 is CASVPGSGYTQYF. In nucleotides, the CDR3 is TGTGCCAGCGTTCCTGGTAGCGGCTATACGCAGTATTTT.

This clonotype was found many times. The chain uses TRBV4-2 and TRBJ2-7; a possible D gene is TRBD1 (5 bases). Trimming removed 0 bases from V and 1 base from J, with 10 bases in between. Germline-derived CDR1 and CDR2 are LGHNA and YNFKEQ. CDR3 length equals 15 residues. CDR3 sequence (DNA): TGTGCCAGCAGCCAAGAAGTAAGGGGTTCCTACGAGCAGTACTTC. Its protein is CASSQEVRGSYEQYF.

The sample holds a few counts of this clonotype. The rearrangement uses TRBV11-3 and TRBJ2-3, with 10 bases lining up with TRBD1. The J segment lost 6 bases and the V segment lost 5 bases, leaving 11 bases of the junction unmatched. Germline V gene lookup returns CDR1 SGHNT and CDR2 YENEEA. This CDR3 spans 16 amino acids. CDR3 in DNA: TGTGCCAGCAGCCGTACCTCGGGACAGGGGACCGATACGCAGTATTTT. This translates into CASSRTSGQGTDTQYF.

This clonotype was recorded at least ten times. The rearrangement joins TRBV20-1 to TRBJ2-1, with TRBD1 identical over 9 bases. CDR3 length: 14 residues. The trim removed 4 bases at V and 6 bases at J, leaving 7 bases unmatched. CDR1 and CDR2 from the germline V gene are DFQATT and SNEGSKA (reference sequence). The chain's CDR3 is CSAITGGFTNEQFF. In nucleotides, the CDR3 is TGCAGTGCTATCACAGGGGGCTTTACCAATGAGCAGTTCTTC.

This clonotype was counted between two and nine times. The genes are TRBV7-3 and TRBJ2-1; perhaps TRBD2 as D (5 bases). The CDR3 covers 15 residues. Germline-derived CDR1 and CDR2 are SGHTA and FQGTGA. With 5 bases removed from V and 6 bases from J, the gap between germline ends came to 17 bases. This CDR3 is CASSPIRGPGNEQFF. As DNA, the CDR3 is TGTGCCAGCAGCCCCATCCGAGGGCCTGGCAATGAGCAGTTCTTC.

This chain joins TRBV20-1 and TRBJ1-2; perhaps TRBD1 as D (5 bases). The CDR3 is made up of 14 amino acids. V dropped 1 base and J dropped 7 bases, with 16 bases sitting between them. From germline, CDR1 is DFQATT and CDR2 SNEGSKA (reference sequence). CDR3 region: CSARAPAGRGGYTF. CDR3 sequence (DNA): TGCAGTGCTAGAGCTCCAGCGGGGCGGGGTGGCTACACCTTC.

This clonotype turned up a few times. CDR3 region: CASSLTLDRDDYGYTF. DNA for the CDR3: TGCGCCAGCAGCCTAACCTTGGACAGGGACGACTATGGCTACACCTTC. The V and J genes are TRBV4-1 and TRBJ1-2; 8 nucleotides match TRBD1. Germline CDR1 is MGHRA and CDR2 is YSYEKL. Trimming removed 4 bases from V and 3 bases from J; junction bases left unmatched: 10. The CDR3 consists of 16 residues.

The V and J genes are TRBV9 and TRBJ2-1; 8 positions match TRBD1. Germline V gene lookup returns CDR1 SGDLS and CDR2 YYNGEE. This CDR3 comprises 16 residues. V shed 0 bases, J shed 4 bases, and the junction held 6 bases outside the gene matches. Written as DNA, the CDR3 is TGTGCCAGCAGCGTAGTGACAGGGGCGAAATACAATGAGCAGTTCTTC. This codes for CASSVVTGAKYNEQFF.

This clonotype was counted at least ten times. The genes are TRBV7-3 and TRBJ1-2; D not resolved. The CDR3 extends over 13 amino acids. V was trimmed by 6 bases and J by 3 bases, leaving 11 bases between them. Germline CDR1 is SGHTA and CDR2 is FQGTGA. The CDR3 is CASSLEGYYGYTF. As DNA, the CDR3 is TGTGCCAGCAGTCTGGAGGGATACTATGGCTACACCTTC. Based on the CDR3 plus reference TRBV7-3 and TRBJ1-2, the full variable domain is GAGVSQTPSNKVTEKGKYVELRCDPISGHTALYWYRQSLGQGPEFLIYFQGTGAADDSGLPNDRFFAVRPEGSVSTLKIQRTERGDSAVYLCASSLEGYYGYTFGSGTRLTVV.

This clonotype turned up a few times. The gene calls are TRBV9 and TRBJ1-6; 10 bases map to TRBD1. The J segment lost 11 bases and the V segment lost 4 bases, leaving 6 bases of the junction unmatched. Germline assignment: CDR1 SGDLS and CDR2 YYNGEE. This CDR3 spans 14 amino acids. CDR3 in amino acids: CASSMGQGKTPLHF. In DNA form, the CDR3 reads TGTGCCAGCAGCATGGGACAGGGGAAGACACCCCTCCACTTT. The full variable domain, completed using reference TRBV9 and TRBJ1-6, is DSGVTQTPKHLITATGQRVTLRCSPRSGDLSVYWYQQSLDQGLQFLIQYYNGEERAKGNILERFSAQQFPDLHSELNLSSLELGDSALYFCASSMGQGKTPLHFGNGTRLTVT.

This clonotype was observed many times. The V call is TRBV12-3 or TRBV12-4, the J call TRBJ2-7; 7 bases match TRBD1. The V and J ends lost 5 bases and 9 bases, in that order; junction bases with no gene match: 10. The CDR3 sequence is 13 residues long. In nucleotides, the CDR3 is TGTGCCAGCAGTACCGACAGGGCCCAACGGCAGTACGTC. Its translation: CASSTDRAQRQYV.

There are many counts of this clonotype. This sequence joins TRBV5-1 and TRBJ2-1; TRBD2 might be the D (5 bases). Germline CDR1 reads SGHRS; CDR2 reads YFSETQ. This CDR3 comprises 14 residues. V lost 2 bases to trimming and J lost 5 bases, with 11 bases between them. This CDR3 reads CASSFGLDDNEQFF. CDR3 nucleotides: TGCGCCAGCAGCTTTGGACTGGACGACAATGAGCAGTTCTTC.

This clonotype was observed a handful of times. V usage is TRBV20-1 and J usage is TRBJ1-5; D remains unclear. V lost 6 bases and J 2 bases, leaving 17 bases between the germline ends. Germline V gene sequence: CDR1 DFQATT, CDR2 SNEGSKA (reference sequence). The CDR3 has 15 amino acids. CDR3 sequence (DNA): TGCAGTGCCAAGACTGGGCGGTCGGGCAATCAGCCCCAGCATTTT. As protein: CSAKTGRSGNQPQHF.